Listed below are T cell receptor beta chains from one sample, sequenced in a study of blood T cells in healthy people across ages. MiXCR, applied by TCRdb to the 5' RACE reads, yields one record per CDR3 protein. The data hold about 2 million distinct CDR3 sequences, with less than 50% observed a single time. Sequences were obtained from blood. The receptors derive from a woman aged 35 to 49 in good health. CDR3s include the opening cysteine and the closing phenylalanine or tryptophan. D genes are given only for firm matches. Not all rows give a size; the values are once, few, many and, for expanded clones, a class.

abundance: many; d_gene: NA; j_gene: TRBJ2-7; v_gene: TRBV4-2; CDR3nt: TGTGCCAGCAGCCAAGAAGGGGCAGTGTACGAGCAGTACTTC; CDR3aa: CASSQEGAVYEQYF
abundance: NA; d_gene: NA; j_gene: TRBJ2-6; v_gene: TRBV28; CDR3nt: TGTGCCAGCAGTTTTCCGACTAGTCCCTCTGGGGCCAACGTCCTGAATTTC; CDR3aa: CASSFPTSPSGANVLNF
abundance: NA; d_gene: TRBD2; j_gene: TRBJ2-2; v_gene: TRBV7-2; CDR3nt: TGTGCCAGTAGCACCTACTCGAGCGGGGGGGCATCCGCCGGGGAGCTGTTTTTT; CDR3aa: CASSTYSSGGASAGELFF
abundance: NA; d_gene: NA; j_gene: TRBJ2-1; v_gene: TRBV4-3; CDR3nt: TGCGCCAGCAGCCAAGATCGAGCGGTGGGATACAATGAGCAGTTCTTC; CDR3aa: CASSQDRAVGYNEQFF
abundance: many; d_gene: TRBD1; j_gene: TRBJ2-7; v_gene: TRBV7-2; CDR3nt: TGTGCCAGCAGCTTAGTCTTGGAAGGGGGCCAGTACTTC; CDR3aa: CASSLVLEGGQYF
abundance: NA; d_gene: NA; j_gene: TRBJ2-1; v_gene: TRBV6-5; CDR3nt: TGTGCCAGCAGTTTACCTGCACCCGGTGAGCAGTTCTTC; CDR3aa: CASSLPAPGEQFF
abundance: few; d_gene: NA; j_gene: TRBJ2-3; v_gene: TRBV7-2; CDR3nt: TGTGCCAGCAGTGTAGTAGTCGGGGTGGATACGCAGTATTTT; CDR3aa: CASSVVVGVDTQYF
abundance: NA; d_gene: TRBD2; j_gene: TRBJ2-5; v_gene: TRBV2; CDR3nt: TGTGCCAGCAGTGGTATTAGCGGGGGAGAGACCCAGTACTTC; CDR3aa: CASSGISGGETQYF
abundance: NA; d_gene: NA; j_gene: TRBJ2-7; v_gene: TRBV9; CDR3nt: TGTGCCAGCAGCGTAGCGGCTAACTCCTACGAGCAGTACTTC; CDR3aa: CASSVAANSYEQYF
abundance: NA; d_gene: NA; j_gene: TRBJ2-1; v_gene: TRBV20-1; CDR3nt: TGCAGTGCTCCTCCCGGGGCTAGGAATGAGCAGTTCTTC; CDR3aa: CSAPPGARNEQFF
abundance: once; d_gene: TRBD1; j_gene: TRBJ2-5; v_gene: TRBV6-5; CDR3nt: TGTGCCAGCAGCCTAGCCGGGACAGGGATGAGGAAGACCCAGTACTTC; CDR3aa: CASSLAGTGMRKTQYF
abundance: NA; d_gene: TRBD2; j_gene: TRBJ2-6; v_gene: TRBV12-3/TRBV12-4; CDR3nt: TGTGCCAGCAGTTTATGGCTAGCGGGGGGCCTCTCTGGGGCCAACGTCCTGACTTTC; CDR3aa: CASSLWLAGGLSGANVLTF